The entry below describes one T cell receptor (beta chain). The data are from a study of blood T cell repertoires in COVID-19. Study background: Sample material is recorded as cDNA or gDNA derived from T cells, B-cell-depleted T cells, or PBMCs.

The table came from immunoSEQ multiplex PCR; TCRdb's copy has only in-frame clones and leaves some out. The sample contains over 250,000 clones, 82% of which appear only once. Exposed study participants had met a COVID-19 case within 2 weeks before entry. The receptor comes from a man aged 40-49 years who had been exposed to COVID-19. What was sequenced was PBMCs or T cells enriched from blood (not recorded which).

For the CDR3, the DNA is TGTGCCAGCAGTGGGACAGGGGCGTACACCGGGGAGCTGTTTTTT. Its protein product is CASSGTGAYTGELFF. The chain carries TRBV25-1 and TRBJ2-2; 9 nucleotides align to TRBD1. V was pared by 4 bases and J by 3 bases, with 3 bases of the junction left unmatched. CDR3 size: 15 residues. Germline values: CDR1 MGHDK, CDR2 SYGVNS.